The 8 T cell receptor beta chains listed next were all sequenced from one sample in a study of blood T cell repertoires in COVID-19. Sequencing used immunoSEQ multiplex PCR; TCRdb keeps in-frame clones, though not all of them. The table has some 300,000 clones, around 85% seen once. The material sequenced was peripheral blood. These receptors came from a woman aged 50 to 60 with active or convalescent COVID-19.

V usage is TRBV28 and J usage is TRBJ1-6; a possible D gene is TRBD1 (6 bases). Trimming removed 11 bases at V and 8 bases at J, with 16 bases between. Germline CDR1 reads MDHEN; CDR2 reads SYDVKM. The CDR3 runs 13 residues. CDR3: CASGEADYSPLHF. The CDR3 region has the DNA TGTGCCTCAGGGGAAGCCGATTATTCACCCCTCCACTTT.

The V gene is TRBV14, the J gene TRBJ1-1, with 9 bases identical to TRBD1. The germline CDR1 and CDR2 sequences are SGHDN and FVKESK. The CDR3 loop spans 13 amino acids. J was trimmed by 12 bases and V by 1 base; bases with no gene match: 6. In nucleotides, the CDR3 is TGTGCCAGCAGCCAAGCCCGGGACAGGGTACCTTTCTTT. Its translation: CASSQARDRVPFF.

The V and J genes are TRBV11-2 and TRBJ2-7, with D unresolved. Trimming took 5 bases from V and 3 from J, leaving 5 bases between them. Germline values: CDR1 SGHAT, CDR2 FQNNGV. The CDR3 extends over 11 amino acids. The CDR3 DNA reads TGTGCCAGCAGCGTCCACTACGAGCAGTACTTC. Translation gives CASSVHYEQYF.

The chain carries TRBV10-3 and TRBJ2-7; 8 bases map to TRBD2. CDR1 and CDR2 (germline): ENHRY, SYGVKD. The J segment lost 6 bases and the V segment lost 0 bases, leaving 7 bases of the junction unmatched. CDR3 length equals 15 residues. The CDR3 bases are TGTGCCATCAGTGAGTCGCGGGCGGGAGGCGGCGAGCAGTACTTC. Translation gives CAISESRAGGGEQYF.

This clone occurred a few times. The CDR3 reads CASSSSTGLASSTDTQYF. The DNA of the CDR3 is TGTGCCAGCAGTTCCTCAACCGGACTAGCGTCGAGCACAGATACGCAGTATTTT. This sequence joins TRBV28 and TRBJ2-3, with 9 bases that match TRBD2. V was pared by 4 bases and J by 0 bases, with 11 bases of the junction left unmatched. Germline lookup yields CDR1 MDHEN and CDR2 SYDVKM. The CDR3 is made up of 18 amino acids.

The J gene is TRBJ2-7, the V gene TRBV11-2; no clear D. This CDR3 is built from 13 residues. Trimming removed 8 bases at V and 3 bases at J, with 14 bases between. Germline V lookup: CDR1 SGHAT, CDR2 FQNNGV. Here the CDR3 reads CASSSSSYYEQYF. CDR3 in DNA: TGTGCCAGCTCCTCCAGTTCATACTACGAGCAGTACTTC.

The CDR3 region is CASGKRGGIEGYTF. CDR3 nucleotide sequence: TGTGCCAGCGGGAAGAGAGGGGGTATTGAAGGCTACACCTTC. The chain links TRBV2 to TRBJ1-2, with D possibly matching TRBD1 (6 bases). This CDR3 comprises 14 residues. Germline assignment: CDR1 SNHLY and CDR2 FYNNEI. The ends were cut back, 8 bases at V and 8 bases at J, with 21 bases in the middle.

The chain couples TRBV5-1 to TRBJ2-3; weak D call: TRBD2 (5 bases). CDR1 and CDR2 (germline): SGHRS, YFSETQ. The CDR3 is 15 amino acids. Trimming cost V 3 bases and J 4 bases, with 15 bases left between them. The CDR3 reads CASSWSADGADTQYF. For the CDR3, the DNA is TGCGCCAGCAGCTGGAGCGCGGACGGGGCAGATACGCAGTATTTT.